Listed below are T cell receptor beta chains from one sample, sequenced in a study of CD8 T cells in ankylosing spondylitis. Each CDR3 protein gets one entry after TCRdb re-called the 5' RACE reads with MiXCR. The table includes around 390,000 distinct CDR3 sequences, about 22% detected once. The sequenced sample consisted of blood, either unsorted or a sorted T cell fraction (not recorded which). The receptor set was obtained from a male donor with ankylosing spondylitis. CDR3s include the opening cysteine and the closing phenylalanine or tryptophan. The order of the fields is D gene, clone size, V gene, J gene, CDR3 DNA, CDR3 protein. D genes are given only for firm matches. Rows give clone size only sometimes, using once, few, many, or a class for an expanded clone.

TRBD2,many,TRBV6-5,TRBJ2-1,TGTGCCAGCAGTTACCTGACTAGCGGGAGTGAGAATGAGCAGTTCTTC,CASSYLTSGSENEQFF
NA,few,TRBV12-3/TRBV12-4,TRBJ1-1,TGTGCCAGCAGTTTTTTCGGGGTAAAAGAGGAGGCTTTCTTT,CASSFFGVKEEAFF
TRBD1,few,TRBV19,TRBJ2-2,TGTGCCAGTCTCGACAGGGGGGGCACCGGGGAGCTGTTTTTT,CASLDRGGTGELFF
NA,few,TRBV3-1,TRBJ1-5,TGTGCCAGCAGCCTCCGACGGAATAATCAGCCCCAGCATTTT,CASSLRRNNQPQHF
NA,NA,TRBV20-1,TRBJ2-7,TGCAGTGCTGGTGAGAGAGCCTACGAGCAGTACTTC,CSAGERAYEQYF
TRBD2,few,TRBV29-1,TRBJ2-1,TGCAGCGTTGAAAAACTAGCGGTGAGCTCCTACAATGAGCAGTTCTTC,CSVEKLAVSSYNEQFF
NA,NA,TRBV4-3,TRBJ2-7,TGCGCCAGCAGCCAAGCGACCGCTCCCGAGACCTACGAGCAGTACTTC,CASSQATAPETYEQYF
TRBD1,few,TRBV15,TRBJ2-3,TGTGCCACCAGCAGGGATACGACAGGGGGTCCAGATACGCAGTATTTT,CATSRDTTGGPDTQYF
NA,few,TRBV7-3,TRBJ2-2,TGTGCCAGCTCCTCCGGGACGCGGACCGGGGAGCTGTTTTTT,CASSSGTRTGELFF
NA,NA,TRBV7-3,TRBJ2-7,TGTGCCAGCAGCTTAAGAGGACCTGGACGGTCGGAACTTACATACTCCTACGAGCAGTACTTC,CASSLRGPGRSELTYSYEQYF
NA,NA,TRBV6-1,TRBJ2-3,TGTGCCAGCAGGGCCCGCGGATTTAGCACAGATACGCAGTATTTT,CASRARGFSTDTQYF
TRBD2,NA,TRBV10-3,TRBJ2-3,TGTGCCATCCAGGAGGCGGGAGAAGATACGCAGTATTTT,CAIQEAGEDTQYF
TRBD1,NA,TRBV6-1,TRBJ1-4,TGTGCCAGCAGGTCGACAGGGGGTAATGAAAAACTGTTTTTT,CASRSTGGNEKLFF
NA,few,TRBV2,TRBJ2-1,TGTGCCAGCAGGGAACGGGAACTCAAATACAATGAGCAGTTCTTC,CASRERELKYNEQFF
TRBD1,NA,TRBV7-2,TRBJ2-5,TGTGCCAGCAGCCTGACAGGGGGCTTCGGAGAGACCCAGTACTTC,CASSLTGGFGETQYF
NA,NA,TRBV11-1,TRBJ2-7,TGTGCCAGCAGCTTCCCCCACCCGGTTTCTGAGCAGTACTTC,CASSFPHPVSEQYF
NA,NA,TRBV3-1,TRBJ1-1,TGTGCCAGCAGCTGGGCTCTGGGGACTGAAGCTTTCTTT,CASSWALGTEAFF
NA,few,TRBV7-2,TRBJ2-3,TGTGCCAGCCGTAATTCAGATACGCAGTATTTT,CASRNSDTQYF
NA,few,TRBV3-1,TRBJ1-1,TGTGCCAGCAGCCAAGAAATGGGGAACACTGAAGCTTTCTTT,CASSQEMGNTEAFF
NA,NA,TRBV11-2,TRBJ2-3,TGTGCCAGCAGCTTACATAGCGCAGGTGCAGATACGCAGTATTTT,CASSLHSAGADTQYF
NA,few,TRBV13,TRBJ1-6,TGTGCCAGCACCGCCGGATGGGGGACATCCTACCAAGGGTATAATTCACCCCTCCACTTT,CASTAGWGTSYQGYNSPLHF
NA,NA,TRBV20-1,TRBJ2-1,TGCAGTGCTAGTCGGAGCTCCTACAATGAGCAGTTCTTC,CSASRSSYNEQFF
NA,few,TRBV28,TRBJ2-3,TGTGCCAGCATCCCTAGGGGGGTAAGCACAGATACGCAGTATTTT,CASIPRGVSTDTQYF
TRBD2,few,TRBV5-1,TRBJ2-3,TGCGCCAGCAGCTTGAGACTAGCGGGAACCACAGATACGCAGTATTTT,CASSLRLAGTTDTQYF
NA,NA,TRBV6-5,TRBJ2-5,TGTGCCAGCAGTTTGGGCAGGCCGCAAGAGACCCAGTACTTC,CASSLGRPQETQYF
TRBD1,NA,TRBV20-1,TRBJ2-1,TGCAGTGGTCTTGCAGGGGGCAATGAGCAGTTCTTC,CSGLAGGNEQFF
TRBD1,NA,TRBV18,TRBJ2-3,TGTGCCAGCTCACTGTCTCCGGACAGGGGCAGAGATACGCAGTATTTT,CASSLSPDRGRDTQYF
NA,few,TRBV15,TRBJ1-1,TGTGCCACCAGCAGAGTGTGGAACACTGAAGCTTTCTTT,CATSRVWNTEAFF
NA,few,TRBV7-9,TRBJ2-1,TGTGCCAGCACCCGACGTATGGCTAGCGTTCCCAATGAGCAGTTCTTC,CASTRRMASVPNEQFF
TRBD1,NA,TRBV6-5,TRBJ2-1,TGTGCCAGCAGTTCATCTATCCGGGACAGAATTTCGGGTGAGCAGTTCTTC,CASSSSIRDRISGEQFF
NA,NA,TRBV28,TRBJ2-2,TGTGCCAGCAGTTTTGGCGTTTCGGGAGCGAACACCGGGGAGCTGTTTTTT,CASSFGVSGANTGELFF
NA,few,TRBV20-1,TRBJ1-6,TGCAGTGCTAGAATTTCCGGAAATTCACCCCTCCACTTT,CSARISGNSPLHF
NA,few,TRBV7-9,TRBJ2-1,TGTGCCAGCAGCTTAGCGTGGCGGAGTCGCTCCTACAATGAGCAGTTCTTC,CASSLAWRSRSYNEQFF
NA,NA,TRBV6-4,TRBJ1-1,TGTGCCAGCAGTGGGGGTACTAACACTGAAGCTTTCTTT,CASSGGTNTEAFF
TRBD1,NA,TRBV4-1,TRBJ1-2,TGCGCCAGCAGCCAAAGGGACGGGAGACAGGGGATGGATGGCTACACCTTC,CASSQRDGRQGMDGYTF
TRBD1,NA,TRBV12-3/TRBV12-4,TRBJ2-3,TGTGCCAGCAGTCGTTCAGGGGGCCAGACAGATACGCAGTATTTT,CASSRSGGQTDTQYF
TRBD2,NA,TRBV7-3,TRBJ2-1,TGTGCCAGCAGCGATTTACTAGCGGGAGGGTTGGATGAGCAGTTCTTC,CASSDLLAGGLDEQFF
NA,NA,TRBV4-3,TRBJ2-3,TGCGCCAGCAGCCAAGGCATAACGGGAGATTTAGATACGCAGTATTTT,CASSQGITGDLDTQYF
NA,NA,TRBV20-1,TRBJ2-3,TGCAGTGCTCCTTTCTGGGGGAGAGCAGCAGATACGCAGTATTTT,CSAPFWGRAADTQYF
NA,NA,TRBV6-5,TRBJ1-1,TGTGCCAGCAGTTACTCGACAGACATTCACACTGAAGCTTTCTTT,CASSYSTDIHTEAFF
TRBD2,few,TRBV6-1,TRBJ2-2,TGTGCCAGCAAACCGGAGCGGGACGTGGCCGGGGAGCTGTTTTTT,CASKPERDVAGELFF
NA,NA,TRBV11-3,TRBJ2-1,TGTGCCAGCAGCCCTGTCGGGGGGCTTAATGAGCAGTTCTTC,CASSPVGGLNEQFF
NA,few,TRBV12-3/TRBV12-4,TRBJ1-4,TGTGCCAGCAGTTCGCTTCACCCAGGAAAACTGTTTTTT,CASSSLHPGKLFF
NA,NA,TRBV6-2/TRBV6-3,TRBJ2-1,TGTGCCAGCAGTTACACCTACAATGAGCAGTTCTTC,CASSYTYNEQFF
TRBD2,NA,TRBV28,TRBJ2-2,TGTGCCAGCAAAAGAGCGGGGAGGGACACCGGGGAGCTGTTTTTT,CASKRAGRDTGELFF
TRBD2,NA,TRBV11-3,TRBJ2-1,TGTGCCAGCAGCTTAGTCGGGACTAGCGATTACAATGAGCAGTTCTTC,CASSLVGTSDYNEQFF
TRBD2,NA,TRBV11-3,TRBJ2-6,TGTGCCACCTCCCGCGGGGGAATTGGGGCCAACGTCCTGACTTTC,CATSRGGIGANVLTF
NA,NA,TRBV7-9,TRBJ2-3,TGTGCCAGCAGCTTAGGTTCACCTTCCCACACAGATACGCAGTATTTT,CASSLGSPSHTDTQYF
TRBD2,few,TRBV4-2,TRBJ2-5,TGTGCCAGCAGCCAGCCCTCGGCTAGCGGGAGAGGTGAGACCCAGTACTTC,CASSQPSASGRGETQYF
NA,few,TRBV15,TRBJ2-3,TGTGCCACCAGCAGAGAACTTTGGGGCACAGATACGCAGTATTTT,CATSRELWGTDTQYF
NA,NA,TRBV29-1,TRBJ1-3,TGCAGCGTTGGGGGGTATTGGGGAAACACCATATATTTT,CSVGGYWGNTIYF
TRBD1,few,TRBV4-3,TRBJ2-3,TGCGCCAGCAGCCAAGAATACGACAGGGGTTTCGGCACAGATACGCAGTATTTT,CASSQEYDRGFGTDTQYF
NA,few,TRBV5-1,TRBJ1-1,TGCGCCAGCAGCCCGGAGGGCGACTATGAAGCTTTCTTT,CASSPEGDYEAFF
NA,many,TRBV29-1,TRBJ2-1,TGCAGCGTCGACAGCTACAATGAGCAGTTCTTC,CSVDSYNEQFF
NA,NA,TRBV6-2/TRBV6-3,TRBJ2-7,TGTGCCAGCAGTTACCTACAGGGCCCCTACGAGCAGTACTTC,CASSYLQGPYEQYF
NA,few,TRBV7-9,TRBJ2-7,TGTGCCAGCAGCTTAGCGATTGACGGCACAAGGGGCGAGCAGTACTTC,CASSLAIDGTRGEQYF
NA,few,TRBV6-1,TRBJ2-7,TGTGCCAGCAGTGAAGTGTGGGGGGAAGACGAGCAGTACTTC,CASSEVWGEDEQYF